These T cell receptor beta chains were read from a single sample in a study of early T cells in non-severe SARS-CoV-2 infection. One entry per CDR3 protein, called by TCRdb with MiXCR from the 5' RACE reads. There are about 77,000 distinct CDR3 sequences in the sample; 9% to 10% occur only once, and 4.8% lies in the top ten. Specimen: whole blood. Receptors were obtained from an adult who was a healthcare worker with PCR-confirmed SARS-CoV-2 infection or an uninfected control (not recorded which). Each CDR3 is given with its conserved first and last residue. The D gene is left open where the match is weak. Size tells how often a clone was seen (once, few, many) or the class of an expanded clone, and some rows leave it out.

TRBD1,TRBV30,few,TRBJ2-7,TGTGCCTGGAGCCGGGACAGTTCCTACGAGCAGTACTTC,CAWSRDSSYEQYF
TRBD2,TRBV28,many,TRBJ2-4,TGTGCCAGCAGTTTATCGCGGGAGGGTTCGTACTTC,CASSLSREGSYF
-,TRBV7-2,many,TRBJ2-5,TGTGCCAGCAGCTTAAGGACGACCCAGTACTTC,CASSLRTTQYF
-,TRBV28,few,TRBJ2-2,TGTGCCAGCAGTTTCCCACCGACGAACACCGGGGAGCTGTTTTTT,CASSFPPTNTGELFF
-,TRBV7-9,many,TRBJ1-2,TGTGCCAGCAGCTTAGCCGGCGCGCATGGCTACACCTTC,CASSLAGAHGYTF
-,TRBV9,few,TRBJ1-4,TGTGCCAGCAGCGTAGGGGCAAGGCAGTGGAATGAAAAACTGTTTTTT,CASSVGARQWNEKLFF
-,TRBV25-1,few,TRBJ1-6,TGTGCCAGCACCCCGCATGAGGGGTCACCCCTCCACTTT,CASTPHEGSPLHF
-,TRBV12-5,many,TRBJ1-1,TGTGCTAGTGGTTTGGCCGCTGGCACTGAAGCTTTCTTT,CASGLAAGTEAFF
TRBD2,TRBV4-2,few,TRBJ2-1,TGTGCCAGCAGCCATGATGGACTAGCGGGGACATACAATGAGCAGTTCTTC,CASSHDGLAGTYNEQFF
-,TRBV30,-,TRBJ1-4,TGTGCCTGGAGAAGCAGACCCGCAACTAATGAAAAACTGTTTTTT,CAWRSRPATNEKLFF
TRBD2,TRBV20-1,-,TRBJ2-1,TGCAGTGCCGTTAGCGGGAGGGCCAATGAGCAGTTCTTC,CSAVSGRANEQFF
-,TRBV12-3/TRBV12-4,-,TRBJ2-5,TGTGCCAGCAGTTTAGATGGGCAGCAAGAGACCCAGTACTTC,CASSLDGQQETQYF
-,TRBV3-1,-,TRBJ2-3,TGTGCCAGCAGCCAAGCGTTACCGACTATAAGCACAGATACGCAGTATTTT,CASSQALPTISTDTQYF
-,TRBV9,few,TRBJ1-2,TGTGCCAGCAGCGCCCCTGGACAGATCGACTATGGCTACACCTTC,CASSAPGQIDYGYTF
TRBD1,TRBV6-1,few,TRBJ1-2,TGTGCCAGCAGTGCGGGACAGGGGAACCTATATGGCTACACCTTC,CASSAGQGNLYGYTF
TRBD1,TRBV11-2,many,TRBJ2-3,TGTGCCAGCAGGTTGACAGGGGGCGGCACAGATACGCAGTATTTT,CASRLTGGGTDTQYF
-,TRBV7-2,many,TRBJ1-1,TGTGCCAGCAGCTTAGGGGGGTACGGACAGGCTTTCTTT,CASSLGGYGQAFF
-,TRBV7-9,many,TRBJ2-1,TGTGCCAGCAGCCCCCCAGGCGATGATCAGTTCTTC,CASSPPGDDQFF
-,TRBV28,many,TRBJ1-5,TGTGCCACCTGGGCGGATAGCAATCAGCCCCAGCATTTT,CATWADSNQPQHF
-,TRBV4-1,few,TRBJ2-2,TGCGCCAGCAGCCCTCGGGACTTCTACACCGGGGAGCTGTTTTTT,CASSPRDFYTGELFF
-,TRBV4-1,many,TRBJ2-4,TGCGCCAGCAGCCAAGATGCCCGGGCAAACATTCAGTACTTC,CASSQDARANIQYF
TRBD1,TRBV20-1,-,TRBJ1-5,TGCAGTGCGCCCGCCGGGACAGGAGACAATCAGCCCCAGCATTTT,CSAPAGTGDNQPQHF
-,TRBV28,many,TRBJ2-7,TGTGCCAGCGGCCGCGGACAGTTCGAGCAGTACTTC,CASGRGQFEQYF
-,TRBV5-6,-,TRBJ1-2,TGTGCCAGCAGCTTTCTCCGGGCCAAACCGAGTGGCTACACCTTC,CASSFLRAKPSGYTF
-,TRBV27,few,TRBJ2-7,TGTGCCAGCAGTCACGCGGGGACCGGCTACGAGCAGTACTTC,CASSHAGTGYEQYF
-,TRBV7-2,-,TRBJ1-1,TGTGCCAGCAGCTTCTGGGGCAGACCGACTGAAGCTTTCTTT,CASSFWGRPTEAFF
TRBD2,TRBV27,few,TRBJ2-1,TGTGCCAGCTTGGGACTAGCGGGTAGAGCAAGTGAGCAGTTCTTC,CASLGLAGRASEQFF
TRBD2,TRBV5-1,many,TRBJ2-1,TGCGCCAGCAGCCTCCGGACTAGCGGGCTCTACAATGAGCAGTTCTTC,CASSLRTSGLYNEQFF
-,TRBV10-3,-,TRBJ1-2,TGTGCCATCAGTGTGGCAGGTTCTAACTATGGCTACACCTTC,CAISVAGSNYGYTF
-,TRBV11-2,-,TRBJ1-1,TGTGCCAGCAGTCGAAGGGGATTTGAAGCTTTCTTT,CASSRRGFEAFF
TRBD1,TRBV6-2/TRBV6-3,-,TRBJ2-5,TGTGCCAGCAGTTCCGGACAGGGGGACAGCCAAGAGACCCAGTACTTC,CASSSGQGDSQETQYF
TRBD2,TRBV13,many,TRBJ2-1,TGTGCCAGCAGCTTAGGAGCGGGGCGCTCCTACAATGAGCAGTTCTTC,CASSLGAGRSYNEQFF
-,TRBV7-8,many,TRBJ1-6,TGTGCCAGCAGCTTAACAGAGGGAGGGCTGCGGGACTCACCCCTCCACTTT,CASSLTEGGLRDSPLHF
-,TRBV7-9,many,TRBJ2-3,TGTGCCAGCAGCTCGGGCCTCGTGGGCACAGATACGCAGTATTTT,CASSSGLVGTDTQYF
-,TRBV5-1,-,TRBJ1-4,TGCGCCAGCAGCCCCCGTCGAGGCCCGACGATTGGAGAAAAACTGTTTTTT,CASSPRRGPTIGEKLFF
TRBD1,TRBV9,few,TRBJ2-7,TGTGCCAGCAGCGTCGGTCCGGCAGGGGGCGAGCAGTACTTC,CASSVGPAGGEQYF
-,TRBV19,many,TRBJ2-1,TGTGCCAGTATGGAGGGAATCTACAATGAGCAGTTCTTC,CASMEGIYNEQFF
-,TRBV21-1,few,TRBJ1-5,TGTGCCGGCAGCAAGAATGCGGCCCAGCCCCAGCATTTT,CAGSKNAAQPQHF
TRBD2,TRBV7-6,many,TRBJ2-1,TGTGCCAGCAGCTTAGGGAGCGGGAGGGGGCTGGATGAGCAGTTCTTC,CASSLGSGRGLDEQFF
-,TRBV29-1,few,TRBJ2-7,TGCAGCGTTGAGGGAGAGCAGTACTTC,CSVEGEQYF
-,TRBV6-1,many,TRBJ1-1,TGTGCCAGCAGTGAAAACAGCAACGAAGCTTTCTTT,CASSENSNEAFF
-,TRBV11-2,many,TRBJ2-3,TGTGCCAGCAGCTTAGACGCTAGGGGGACAGATACGCAGTATTTT,CASSLDARGTDTQYF
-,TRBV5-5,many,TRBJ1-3,TGTGCCAGCAGCGGAATATTCGACTCTGGAAACACCATATATTTT,CASSGIFDSGNTIYF
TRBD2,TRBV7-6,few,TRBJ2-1,TGTGCCAGCAGCGGGGGACTAGCGGGGAACCATGAGCAGTTCTTC,CASSGGLAGNHEQFF
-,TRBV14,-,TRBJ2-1,TGTGCCAGCAGCCAAGTTGGGAGAGGTGAGCAGTTCTTC,CASSQVGRGEQFF
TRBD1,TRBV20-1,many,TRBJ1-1,TGCGCTAGGGGGAGGGGGCTGATGAACACTGAAGCTTTCTTT,CARGRGLMNTEAFF
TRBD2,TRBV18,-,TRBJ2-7,TGTGCCAGCTCACCACTCGGACTAGCGTCCACCCCCTACGAGCAGTACTTC,CASSPLGLASTPYEQYF
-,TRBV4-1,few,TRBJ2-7,TGCGCCAGCAGCCAAGTCGGGACTGTCTACGAGCAGTACTTC,CASSQVGTVYEQYF
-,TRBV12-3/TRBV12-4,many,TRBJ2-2,TGTGCCAGCAGTTTAGCGCCGTCCCGGGAGCTGTTTTTT,CASSLAPSRELFF
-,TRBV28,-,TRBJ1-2,TGTGTCAGTCTGACGGTGTATGGCTACACCTTC,CVSLTVYGYTF
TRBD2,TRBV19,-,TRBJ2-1,TGTGCCAGTAGTATAGAGCTAGCGGTCGTAATACAAGAGCAGTTCTTC,CASSIELAVVIQEQFF
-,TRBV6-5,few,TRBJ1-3,TGTGCCAGCAGTCGGGACGACACCATATATTTT,CASSRDDTIYF
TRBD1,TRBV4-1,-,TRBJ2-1,TGCGCCAGCAGCCAAGATCCACTCTCAGGACAGGGTCGTGGTGAGCAGTTCTTC,CASSQDPLSGQGRGEQFF
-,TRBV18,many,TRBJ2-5,TGTGCCAGCTCACGAGGACAAGAGACCCAGTACTTC,CASSRGQETQYF
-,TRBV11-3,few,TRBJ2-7,TGTGCCAGCAGCTTAAGCGGGCGGACCTACGAGCAGTACTTC,CASSLSGRTYEQYF
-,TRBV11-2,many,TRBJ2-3,TGTGCCAGCAGCTTAGAGGGGCTCGGTAGCACAGATACGCAGTATTTT,CASSLEGLGSTDTQYF
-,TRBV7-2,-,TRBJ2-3,TGTGCCAGCAGCTTACAAGCGGTCACAGATACGCAGTATTTT,CASSLQAVTDTQYF
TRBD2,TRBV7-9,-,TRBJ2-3,TGTGCCAGCAGCTTCCCCACTAGCGGAGGCCCCCAGTATTTT,CASSFPTSGGPQYF
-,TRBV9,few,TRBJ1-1,TGTGCCAGCAGCGTAGGGACGACGGGGGAAGCTTTCTTT,CASSVGTTGEAFF
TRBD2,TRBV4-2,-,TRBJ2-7,TGTGCCAGCAGCCAGGACCCTAGCGGGGACGTATCCTACGAGCAGTACTTC,CASSQDPSGDVSYEQYF